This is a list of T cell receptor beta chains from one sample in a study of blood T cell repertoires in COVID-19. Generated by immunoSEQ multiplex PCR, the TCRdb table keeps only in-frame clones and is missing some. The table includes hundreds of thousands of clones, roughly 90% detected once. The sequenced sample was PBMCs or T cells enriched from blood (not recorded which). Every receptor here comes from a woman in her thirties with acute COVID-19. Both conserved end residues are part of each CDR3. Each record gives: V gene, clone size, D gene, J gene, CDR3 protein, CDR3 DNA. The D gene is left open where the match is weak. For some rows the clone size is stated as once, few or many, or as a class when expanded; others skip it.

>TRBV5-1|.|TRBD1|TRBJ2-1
CASEGQGDEQFF
TGCGCCAGCGAGGGACAGGGCGATGAGCAGTTCTTC
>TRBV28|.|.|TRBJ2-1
CASSFVRQTTKQFF
TGTGCCAGCAGTTTTGTTCGGCAGACTACAAAGCAGTTCTTC
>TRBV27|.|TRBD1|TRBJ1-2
CASSLYGTGRSNYGYTF
TGTGCCAGCAGTTTATATGGGACAGGCCGTTCTAACTATGGCTACACCTTC
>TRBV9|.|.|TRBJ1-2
CASSPSVGANYGYTF
TGTGCCAGCAGCCCTTCGGTGGGAGCTAACTATGGCTACACCTTC
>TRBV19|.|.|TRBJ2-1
CASSIEKGPYNEQFF
TGTGCCAGTAGTATAGAAAAGGGGCCCTACAATGAGCAGTTCTTC
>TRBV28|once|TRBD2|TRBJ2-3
CASSFLVAGETTDTQYF
TGTGCCAGCAGTTTTCTCGTCGCGGGGGAAACCACAGATACGCAGTATTTT
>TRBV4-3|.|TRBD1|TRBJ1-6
CASSQERGRGHSSYNSPLHF
TGCGCCAGCAGCCAAGAGAGGGGTAGGGGGCACAGCTCCTATAATTCACCCCTCCACTTT
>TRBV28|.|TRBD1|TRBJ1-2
CASSPTGNYGYTF
TGTGCCAGCAGTCCGACAGGGAACTATGGCTACACCTTC
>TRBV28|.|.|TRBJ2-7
CASIKPGLNYEQYF
TGTGCCAGCATCAAACCGGGACTGAACTACGAGCAGTACTTC
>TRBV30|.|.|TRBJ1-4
CAWTQGGGNPFF
TGTGCCTGGACCCAAGGGGGGGGGAATCCGTTTTTT
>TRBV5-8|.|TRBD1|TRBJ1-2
CASSSRDRVYYGYTF
TGTGCCAGCAGCTCCAGGGACAGGGTGTACTATGGCTACACCTTC
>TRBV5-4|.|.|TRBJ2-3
CASSLQFRGGADTQYF
TGTGCCAGCAGCCTCCAATTTCGAGGGGGGGCAGATACGCAGTATTTT
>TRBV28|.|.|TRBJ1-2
CASSSPYGYTF
TGTGCCAGCAGTTCTCCCTATGGCTACACCTTC
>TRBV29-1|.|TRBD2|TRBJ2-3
CSVVASGVSTDTQYF
TGCAGCGTTGTGGCTAGCGGGGTTAGCACAGATACGCAGTATTTT
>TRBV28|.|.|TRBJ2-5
CASSPPQKQETQYF
TGTGCCAGCAGTCCGCCACAAAAGCAAGAGACCCAGTACTTC
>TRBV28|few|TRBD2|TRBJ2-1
CASSLTPGGNEQFF
TGTGCCAGCAGCTTGACACCGGGGGGCAATGAGCAGTTCTTC
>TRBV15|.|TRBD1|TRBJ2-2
CATSRATGYSTGELFF
TGTGCCACCAGCAGAGCGACAGGGTACAGCACCGGGGAGCTGTTTTTT